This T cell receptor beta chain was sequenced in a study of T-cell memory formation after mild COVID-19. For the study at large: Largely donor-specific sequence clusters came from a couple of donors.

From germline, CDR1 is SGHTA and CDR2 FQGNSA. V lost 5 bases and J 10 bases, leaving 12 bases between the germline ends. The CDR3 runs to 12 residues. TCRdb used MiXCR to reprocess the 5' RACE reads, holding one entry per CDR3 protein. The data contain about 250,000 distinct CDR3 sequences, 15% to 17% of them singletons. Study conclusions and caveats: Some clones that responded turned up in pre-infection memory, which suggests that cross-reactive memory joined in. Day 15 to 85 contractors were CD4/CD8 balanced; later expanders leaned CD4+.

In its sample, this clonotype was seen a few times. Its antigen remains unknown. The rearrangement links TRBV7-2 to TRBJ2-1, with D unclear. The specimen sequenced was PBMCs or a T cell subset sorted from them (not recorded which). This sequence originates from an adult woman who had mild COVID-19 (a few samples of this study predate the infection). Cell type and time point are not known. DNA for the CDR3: TGTGCCAGCAGCCCTGGACGGAAAGAGCAGTTCTTC. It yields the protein CASSPGRKEQFF. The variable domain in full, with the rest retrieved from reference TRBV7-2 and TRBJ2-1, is GAGVSQSPSNKVTEKGKDVELRCDPISGHTALYWYRQSLGQGLEFLIYFQGNSAPDKSGLPSDRFSAERTGGSVSTLTIQRTQQEDSAVYLCASSPGRKEQFFGPGTRLTVL.